This T cell receptor (beta chain) comes out of a study of CD8+ T cells in alopecia areata. RNA extraction and reverse transcription yielded cDNA as sequencing template. Sequenced by immunoSEQ multiplex PCR; TCRdb stores in-frame clones only, minus some. The table has 140,000 or so clones, less than 65% seen once. Trimming took 6 bases from V and 4 from J; bases not matched to a gene: 12. This CDR3 contains 17 residues. From germline, CDR1 is SGHVS and CDR2 FQNEAQ. The chain couples TRBV7-8 to TRBJ2-1; 10 nucleotides agree with TRBD2. Sequencing was performed on CD8+ T cells sorted from blood. The TCR comes from a human donor in good health. CDR3: CASSQTTGTSAYNEQFF. CDR3 DNA sequence: TGTGCCAGCAGTCAGACCACCGGGACTAGCGCATACAATGAGCAGTTCTTC.